Listed below are T cell receptor beta chains from one sample, sequenced in a study of cytomegalovirus exposure and HLA in healthy donors. TCRdb's table, derived via immunoSEQ multiplex PCR, lists solely in-frame clones and lacks some. Here the sample spans about 180,000 clones, around 77% being singletons. The sequencing input was PBMCs. The source is a man in his 60s in good health and CMV-seronegative. Both conserved end residues are trimmed from each CDR3. The order of the fields is V gene, J gene, CDR3 protein.

v_call: TRBV11-2
j_call: TRBJ2-3
cdr3_aa: ASSLGARTGGDTQY

v_call: TRBV4-2
j_call: TRBJ1-3
cdr3_aa: ASSPNRDTLPNTIY

v_call: TRBV28
j_call: TRBJ1-5
cdr3_aa: ASPLLLLEGTGSQPQH

v_call: TRBV5-6
j_call: TRBJ2-3
cdr3_aa: ASSPDRDRPDTQY

v_call: TRBV6-1
j_call: TRBJ2-3
cdr3_aa: ASSRDRVDTQY

v_call: TRBV4-1
j_call: TRBJ2-7
cdr3_aa: ASSQTRDRRDEQY

v_call: TRBV19
j_call: TRBJ2-5
cdr3_aa: ASSLIAGRGETQY

v_call: TRBV21-1
j_call: TRBJ2-2
cdr3_aa: ASRGTSGTGELF

v_call: TRBV7-2
j_call: TRBJ2-3
cdr3_aa: ASSTRTGANTDTQY

v_call: TRBV29-1
j_call: TRBJ2-5
cdr3_aa: SVEEASGPFQETQY

v_call: TRBV5-1
j_call: TRBJ2-2
cdr3_aa: ASSQTGNTGELF

v_call: TRBV10-1
j_call: TRBJ1-1
cdr3_aa: ASSESGATEAF

v_call: TRBV5-4
j_call: TRBJ1-2
cdr3_aa: ASSPGTDSYGYT

v_call: TRBV29-1
j_call: TRBJ2-3
cdr3_aa: SSGGTGRGDTQY

v_call: TRBV18
j_call: TRBJ1-1
cdr3_aa: ASSTTANTEAF

v_call: TRBV7-9
j_call: TRBJ2-5
cdr3_aa: ASIWDSTGQGIQETQY

v_call: TRBV7-2
j_call: TRBJ2-4
cdr3_aa: ASSPDRTAKNIQY

v_call: TRBV2
j_call: TRBJ2-2
cdr3_aa: ASSLDGQGVTGELF

v_call: TRBV4-2
j_call: TRBJ1-3
cdr3_aa: ASSPTSGNTIY

v_call: TRBV9
j_call: TRBJ1-6
cdr3_aa: ASSEQGANSPLH

v_call: TRBV2
j_call: TRBJ2-1
cdr3_aa: ADRETRDNEQF

v_call: TRBV7-6
j_call: TRBJ1-6
cdr3_aa: ASSLGQMGQGEDSPLH